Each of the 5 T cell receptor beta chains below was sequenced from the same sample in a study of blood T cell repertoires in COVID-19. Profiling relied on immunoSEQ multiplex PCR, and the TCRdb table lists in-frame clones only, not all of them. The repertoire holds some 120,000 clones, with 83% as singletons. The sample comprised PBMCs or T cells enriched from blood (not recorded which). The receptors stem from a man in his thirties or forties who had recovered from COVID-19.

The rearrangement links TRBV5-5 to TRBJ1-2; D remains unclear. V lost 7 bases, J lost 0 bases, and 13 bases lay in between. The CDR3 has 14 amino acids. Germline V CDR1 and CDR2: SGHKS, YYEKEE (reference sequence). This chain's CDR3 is CASVEQPSNYGYTF. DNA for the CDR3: TGTGCCAGCGTCGAACAGCCTTCTAACTATGGCTACACCTTC.

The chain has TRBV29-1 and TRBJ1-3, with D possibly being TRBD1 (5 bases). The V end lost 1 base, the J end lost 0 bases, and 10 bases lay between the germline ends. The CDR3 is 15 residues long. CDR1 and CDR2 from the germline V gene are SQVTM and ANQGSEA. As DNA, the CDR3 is TGCAGCGTTGAAGGGACACAGAGCTCTGGAAACACCATATATTTT. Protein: CSVEGTQSSGNTIYF.

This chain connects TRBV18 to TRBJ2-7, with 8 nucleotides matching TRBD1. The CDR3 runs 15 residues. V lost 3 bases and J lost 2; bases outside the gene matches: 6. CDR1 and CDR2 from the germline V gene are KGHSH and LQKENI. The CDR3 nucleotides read TGTGCCAGCTCACCGGACGGACAGGGTGCCTACGAGCAGTACGTC. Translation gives CASSPDGQGAYEQYV.

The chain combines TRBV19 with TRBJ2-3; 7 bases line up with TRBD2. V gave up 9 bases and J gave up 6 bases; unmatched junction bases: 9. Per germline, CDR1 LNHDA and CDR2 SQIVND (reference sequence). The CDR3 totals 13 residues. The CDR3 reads CASQAGWRDTQYF. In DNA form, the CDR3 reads TGTGCCAGCCAAGCGGGGTGGCGGGATACGCAGTATTTT. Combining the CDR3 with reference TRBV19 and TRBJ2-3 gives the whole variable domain DGGITQSPKYLFRKEGQNVTLSCEQNLNHDAMYWYRQDPGQGLRLIYYSQIVNDFQKGDIAEGYSVSREKKESFPLTVTSAQKNPTAFYLCASQAGWRDTQYFGPGTRLTVL.

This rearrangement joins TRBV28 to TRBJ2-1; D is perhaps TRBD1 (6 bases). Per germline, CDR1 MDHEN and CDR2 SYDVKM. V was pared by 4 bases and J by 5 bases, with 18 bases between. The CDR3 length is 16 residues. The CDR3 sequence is CASSSSSGHEHNEQFF. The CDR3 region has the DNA TGTGCCAGCAGTTCCTCCTCGGGACACGAACACAATGAGCAGTTCTTC.